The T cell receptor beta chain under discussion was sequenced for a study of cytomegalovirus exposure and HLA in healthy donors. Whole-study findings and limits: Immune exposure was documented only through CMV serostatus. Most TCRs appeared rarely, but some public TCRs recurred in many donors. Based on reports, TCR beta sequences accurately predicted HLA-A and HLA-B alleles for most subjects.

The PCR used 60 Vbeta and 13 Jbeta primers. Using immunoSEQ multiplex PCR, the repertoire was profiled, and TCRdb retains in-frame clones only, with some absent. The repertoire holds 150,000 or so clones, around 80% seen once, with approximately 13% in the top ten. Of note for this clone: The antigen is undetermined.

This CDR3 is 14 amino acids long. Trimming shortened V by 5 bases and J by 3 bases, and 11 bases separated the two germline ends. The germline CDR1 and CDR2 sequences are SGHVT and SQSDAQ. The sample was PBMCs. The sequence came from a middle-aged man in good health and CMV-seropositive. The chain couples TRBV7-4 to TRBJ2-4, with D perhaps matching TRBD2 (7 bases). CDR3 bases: TGTGCCAGCAGCGGAAGGGGGGGCAAAAACATTCAGTACTTC. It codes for CASSGRGGKNIQYF.